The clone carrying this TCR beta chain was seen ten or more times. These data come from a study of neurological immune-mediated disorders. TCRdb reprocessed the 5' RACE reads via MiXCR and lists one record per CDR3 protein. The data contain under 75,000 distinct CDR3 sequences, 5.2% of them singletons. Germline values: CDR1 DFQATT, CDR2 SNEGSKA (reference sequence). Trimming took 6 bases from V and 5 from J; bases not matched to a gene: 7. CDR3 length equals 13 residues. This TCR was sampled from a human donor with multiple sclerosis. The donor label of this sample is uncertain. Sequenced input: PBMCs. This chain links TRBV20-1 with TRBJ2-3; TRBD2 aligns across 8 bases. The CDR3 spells CSAAGGALDTQYF. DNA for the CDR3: TGCAGTGCGGCCGGGGGGGCTTTAGATACGCAGTATTTT.